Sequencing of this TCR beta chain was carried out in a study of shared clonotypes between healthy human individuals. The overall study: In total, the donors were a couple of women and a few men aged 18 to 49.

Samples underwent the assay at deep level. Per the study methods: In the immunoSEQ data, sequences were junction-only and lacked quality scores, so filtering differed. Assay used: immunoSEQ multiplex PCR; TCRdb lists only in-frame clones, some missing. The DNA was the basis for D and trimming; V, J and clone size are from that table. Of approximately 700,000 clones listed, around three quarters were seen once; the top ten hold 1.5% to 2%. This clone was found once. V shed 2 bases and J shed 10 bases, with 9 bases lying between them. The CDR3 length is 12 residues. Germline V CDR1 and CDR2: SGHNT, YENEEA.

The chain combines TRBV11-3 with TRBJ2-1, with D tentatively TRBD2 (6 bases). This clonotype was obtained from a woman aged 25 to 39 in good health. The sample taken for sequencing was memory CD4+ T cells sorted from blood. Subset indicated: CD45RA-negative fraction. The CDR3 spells CASSLPGREQFF. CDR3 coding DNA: TGTGCCAGCAGCTTACCTGGGAGGGAGCAGTTCTTC.